Following are 7 T cell receptor beta chains from one sample sequenced in a study of cytomegalovirus exposure and HLA in healthy donors. PCR was performed using 60 Vbeta and 13 Jbeta primers. Generated by immunoSEQ multiplex PCR, the TCRdb table keeps only in-frame clones and is missing some. The profile shows roughly 54,000 clones, 70% of them singletons. Material for sequencing was PBMCs. All receptors come from a woman between 55 and 75 years old in good health and CMV-seropositive.

This clone was picked up one time. CDR3 residues: CASNRGNTEAFF. DNA of the CDR3: TGTGCCAGCAACCGGGGGAACACTGAAGCTTTCTTT. This rearrangement joins TRBV5-6 to TRBJ1-1; D remains unclear. The CDR3 is made up of 12 amino acids. Trimming removed 6 bases from V and 1 base from J, with 7 bases in between. Germline CDR1 and CDR2: SGHDT and YYEEEE.

The gene calls are TRBV13 and TRBJ1-4; 7 nucleotides agree with TRBD1. Germline V gene lookup returns CDR1 PRHDT and CDR2 FYEKMQ (reference sequence). The CDR3 sequence is 14 residues long. V dropped 4 bases and J dropped 4; count of bases not matched to a gene: 3. CDR3 sequence (DNA): TGTGCCAGCAGCTGGGACAGAGATAATGAAAAACTGTTTTTT. Encoded protein: CASSWDRDNEKLFF. The entire variable domain, with the rest obtained from reference TRBV13 and TRBJ1-4, is as follows: AAGVIQSPRHLIKEKRETATLKCYPIPRHDTVYWYQQGPGQDPQFLISFYEKMQSDKGSIPDRFSAQQFSDYHSELNMSSLELGDSALYFCASSWDRDNEKLFFGSGTQLSVL.

The chain has TRBV28 and TRBJ2-3, with TRBD2 as a possible D gene (5 bases). Trimming removed 1 base from V and 0 bases from J, with 11 bases in between. The CDR3 runs to 16 residues. Germline loops: CDR1 MDHEN, CDR2 SYDVKM. The CDR3 DNA is TGTGCCAGCAGTTTATATCGGACGGGGAGCACAGATACGCAGTATTTT. It specifies CASSLYRTGSTDTQYF.

J is TRBJ2-5 and V is TRBV2; tentative D call: TRBD1 (6 bases). V lost 6 bases and J lost 1, with 15 bases in between. This CDR3 has 15 amino acids. CDR1 and CDR2 from the germline V gene are SNHLY and FYNNEI. CDR3 bases: TGTGCCAGCAGGGCGAGGACAGTGCTCCAAGAGACCCAGTACTTC. This gives the protein CASRARTVLQETQYF.

The chain carries TRBV7-9 and TRBJ2-1; the D gene is possibly TRBD1 (6 bases). This CDR3 region has 15 residues. V lost 5 bases, J lost 5 bases, and 16 bases lay in between. Germline values: CDR1 SEHNR, CDR2 FQNEAQ (reference sequence). The DNA of the CDR3 is TGTGCCAGCAGCCTCGGGACACTTACTCACAATGAGCAGTTCTTC. Protein: CASSLGTLTHNEQFF.

The chain links TRBV15 to TRBJ2-7, with 10 bases that match TRBD1. The trim removed 1 base at V and 5 bases at J, leaving 5 bases unmatched. CDR3 length: 15 residues. Per germline, CDR1 LNHNV and CDR2 YYDKDF (reference sequence). The DNA for the CDR3 is TGTGCCACCAGCAGAGTACGGGACAGGGGTCACGAGCAGTACTTC. Residues: CATSRVRDRGHEQYF.

The chain combines TRBV7-2 with TRBJ2-3; a possible D gene is TRBD2 (5 bases). The V end was cut by 2 bases, the J end by 2 bases, with 11 bases between. The CDR3 has 15 amino acids. In germline, CDR1 is SGHTA, CDR2 FQGNSA. CDR3: CASSLLFGDTDTQYF. The CDR3 DNA is TGTGCCAGCAGCTTACTTTTCGGGGACACAGATACGCAGTATTTT. The full variable domain, with the rest looked up from reference TRBV7-2 and TRBJ2-3, is GAGVSQSPSNKVTEKGKDVELRCDPISGHTALYWYRQSLGQGLEFLIYFQGNSAPDKSGLPSDRFSAERTGGSVSTLTIQRTQQEDSAVYLCASSLLFGDTDTQYFGPGTRLTVL.